This TCR beta chain was found in a study of blood T cell repertoires in COVID-19. Study-level information: T cells, B-cell-depleted T cells, or PBMCs supplied cDNA or gDNA.

Residents of over 20 US areas, aged about 18 to 89 years, made up the participants. In assigning cohorts, the study relied on participant-reported clinical history. Method: immunoSEQ multiplex PCR; TCRdb's copy keeps in-frame clones and lacks some. The sample records 150,000 to 200,000 clones, about 85% being singletons. CDR3 length: 15 amino acids. Germline V CDR1 and CDR2: LGHNA, YNFKEQ. Trimming removed 1 base from V and 4 bases from J, with 11 bases in between. The TCR originated in a woman in her forties or fifties who had recovered from COVID-19. V is TRBV4-2 and J is TRBJ1-5, with a weak D call TRBD1 (6 bases). Sequencing was carried out using PBMCs or T cells enriched from blood (not recorded which). The CDR3 DNA follows: TGTGCCAGCAGCCAAGTGGCCCAGGGGAATCAGCCCCAGCATTTT. As protein: CASSQVAQGNQPQHF.